Listed below are T cell receptor beta chains from one sample, sequenced in a study of cytomegalovirus exposure and HLA in healthy donors. Sequencing used immunoSEQ multiplex PCR; TCRdb keeps in-frame clones, though not all of them. Found here are roughly 160,000 clones, 60% to 85% of them singletons; the top ten hold 3.7%. Sequencing was carried out using PBMCs. The receptors shown here come from a man under 40 in good health and CMV-seropositive. The conserved cysteine and the conserved F or W are not part of the CDR3 here. Clone size, where shown, is once, few, many, or a class for clones that have expanded.

j_gene | v_gene | abundance | CDR3aa
TRBJ2-1 | TRBV21-1 | once | ASSKYPSGKDYNEQF
TRBJ2-7 | TRBV13 | NA | ASSPYSGGPSYEQY
TRBJ2-3 | TRBV6-4 | NA | ASSESSTDTQY
TRBJ2-1 | TRBV4-3 | few | ASSQGLAGENEQF
TRBJ2-7 | TRBV11-2 | NA | ASSPGQGSEQY
TRBJ1-5 | TRBV18 | few | ASSPPMLNQPQH
TRBJ2-5 | TRBV5-1 | NA | ASSRDRGQETQY
TRBJ2-7 | TRBV7-9 | NA | ASSLSPIYEQY
TRBJ1-1 | TRBV29-1 | once | SGGRENTEAF
TRBJ1-2 | TRBV10-3 | once | AISESGQSYGYT
TRBJ2-7 | TRBV25-1 | NA | ASSEGQSYEQY
TRBJ2-5 | TRBV13 | NA | ASSGRSLETQY
TRBJ2-7 | TRBV19 | NA | ASSPGYSYEQY
TRBJ2-1 | TRBV19 | NA | ASSPGTGNNEQF
TRBJ2-7 | TRBV7-2 | NA | ASSLRPYEQY
TRBJ2-7 | TRBV4-1 | NA | ASSARNAGEQY
TRBJ1-1 | TRBV10-3 | NA | ATSGTGDTEAF
TRBJ2-3 | TRBV9 | NA | ASSQDSGLHADTQY
TRBJ1-5 | TRBV4-2 | NA | ASSQTGGNQPQH
NA | TRBV5-1 | NA | ASSSGGTTTGEQY
TRBJ1-5 | TRBV28 | NA | ASSFPTGHSNQPQH
TRBJ1-2 | TRBV29-1 | NA | SVEGGDRYGYT
TRBJ2-7 | TRBV25-1 | NA | ASSELGHSYEQY
TRBJ2-5 | TRBV28 | once | ASSGSTGGETQY
TRBJ2-1 | TRBV10-1 | NA | ASSVRGIPYNEQF
TRBJ1-1 | TRBV7-9 | NA | ASSLEVQENTEAF
TRBJ2-7 | TRBV10-3 | NA | AISGGESYEQY
TRBJ2-7 | TRBV27 | NA | ASTPRQGPFYEQY
TRBJ1-5 | TRBV5-6 | NA | ASSYRQDLYSNQPQH
TRBJ2-2 | TRBV15 | NA | ATSRDSALTGELF
TRBJ2-7 | TRBV29-1 | NA | SVEDKEYEQY
TRBJ2-7 | TRBV4-1 | NA | ASSQPGTDPYEQY
TRBJ2-7 | TRBV6-5 | NA | ASSSTSYEQY
TRBJ1-5 | TRBV5-1 | NA | ASSRGDRDPQH
TRBJ2-3 | TRBV7-2 | NA | ASSLSTPNTQY
TRBJ2-1 | TRBV6-5 | NA | ASRGGSYNEQF
TRBJ2-7 | TRBV21-1 | NA | ASRTFGTGTSYEQY
TRBJ2-7 | TRBV29-1 | few | SVGQYEQY
TRBJ2-5 | TRBV5-1 | NA | ASSIAGGQTQY
TRBJ2-7 | TRBV28 | NA | ASHRGGATYEQY
TRBJ2-3 | TRBV5-6 | NA | ASSQKGLAGLWADTQY
TRBJ1-6 | TRBV30 | NA | AAAGNVNSPLH
TRBJ1-1 | TRBV7-9 | NA | ASTLSVLNTEAF
TRBJ2-7 | TRBV29-1 | NA | SVATGGGYEQY